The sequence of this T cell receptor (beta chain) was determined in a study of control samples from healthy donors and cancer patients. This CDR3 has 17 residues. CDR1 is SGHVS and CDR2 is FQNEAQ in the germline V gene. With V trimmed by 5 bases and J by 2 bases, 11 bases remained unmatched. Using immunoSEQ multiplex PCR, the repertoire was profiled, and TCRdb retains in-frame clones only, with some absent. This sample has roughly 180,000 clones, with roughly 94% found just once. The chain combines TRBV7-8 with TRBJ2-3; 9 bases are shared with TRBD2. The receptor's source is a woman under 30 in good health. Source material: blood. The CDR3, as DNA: TGTGCCAGCAGCATCCCAGCGGGGGGCCGGGTCACAGATACGCAGTATTTT. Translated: CASSIPAGGRVTDTQYF. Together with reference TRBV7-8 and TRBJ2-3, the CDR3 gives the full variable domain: GAGVSQSPRYKVAKRGQDVALRCDPISGHVSLFWYQQALGQGPEFLTYFQNEAQLDKSGLPSDRFFAERPEGSVSTLKIQRTQQEDSAVYLCASSIPAGGRVTDTQYFGPGTRLTVL.